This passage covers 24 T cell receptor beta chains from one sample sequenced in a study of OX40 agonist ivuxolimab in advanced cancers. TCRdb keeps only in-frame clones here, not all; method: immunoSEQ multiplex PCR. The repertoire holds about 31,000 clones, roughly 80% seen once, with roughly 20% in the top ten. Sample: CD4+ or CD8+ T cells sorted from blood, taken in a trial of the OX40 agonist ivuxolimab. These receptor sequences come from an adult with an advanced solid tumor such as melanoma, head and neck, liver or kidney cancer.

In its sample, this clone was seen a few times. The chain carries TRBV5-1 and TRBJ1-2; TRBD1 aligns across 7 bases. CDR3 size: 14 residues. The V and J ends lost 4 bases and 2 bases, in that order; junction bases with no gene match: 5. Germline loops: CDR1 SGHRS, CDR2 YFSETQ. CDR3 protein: CASSSQGDNYGYTF. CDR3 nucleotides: TGCGCCAGCAGCAGCCAGGGGGACAACTATGGCTACACCTTC.

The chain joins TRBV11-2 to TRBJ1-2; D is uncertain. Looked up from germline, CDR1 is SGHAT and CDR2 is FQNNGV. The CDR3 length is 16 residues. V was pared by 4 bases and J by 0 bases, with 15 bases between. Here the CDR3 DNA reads TGTGCCAGCAGCTCTCTCCGGGTCTCAACTAACTATGGCTACACCTTC. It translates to CASSSLRVSTNYGYTF.

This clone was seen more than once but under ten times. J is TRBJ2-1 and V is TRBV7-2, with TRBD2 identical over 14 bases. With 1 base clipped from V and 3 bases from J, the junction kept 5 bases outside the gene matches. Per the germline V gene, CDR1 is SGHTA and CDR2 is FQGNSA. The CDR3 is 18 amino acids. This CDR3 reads CASSLEGTSGRFYNEQFF. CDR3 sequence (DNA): TGTGCCAGCAGCTTAGAGGGGACTAGCGGGAGATTCTACAATGAGCAGTTCTTC.

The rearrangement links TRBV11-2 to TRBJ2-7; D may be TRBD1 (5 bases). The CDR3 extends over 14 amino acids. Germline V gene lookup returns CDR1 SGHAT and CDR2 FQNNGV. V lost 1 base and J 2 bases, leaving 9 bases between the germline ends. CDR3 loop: CASSLGRGTYEQYF. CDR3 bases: TGTGCCAGCAGCTTAGGAAGGGGAACCTACGAGCAGTACTTC.

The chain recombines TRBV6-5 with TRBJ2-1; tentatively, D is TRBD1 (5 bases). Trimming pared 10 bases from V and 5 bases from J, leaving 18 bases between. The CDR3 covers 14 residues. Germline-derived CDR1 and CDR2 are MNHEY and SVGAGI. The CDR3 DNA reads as TGTGCCACCTCAAGGGGTCAATCCCACAATGAGCAGTTCTTC. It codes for CATSRGQSHNEQFF.

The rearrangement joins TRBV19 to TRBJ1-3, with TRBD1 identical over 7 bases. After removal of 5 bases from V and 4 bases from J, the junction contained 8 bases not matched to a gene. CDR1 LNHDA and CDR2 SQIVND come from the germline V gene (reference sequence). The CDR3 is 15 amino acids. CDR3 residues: CASSFLQGSGNTIYF. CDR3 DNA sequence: TGTGCCAGTAGTTTCCTACAGGGGTCCGGAAACACCATATATTTT. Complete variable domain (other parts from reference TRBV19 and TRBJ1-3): DGGITQSPKYLFRKEGQNVTLSCEQNLNHDAMYWYRQDPGQGLRLIYYSQIVNDFQKGDIAEGYSVSREKKESFPLTVTSAQKNPTAFYLCASSFLQGSGNTIYFGEGSWLTVV.

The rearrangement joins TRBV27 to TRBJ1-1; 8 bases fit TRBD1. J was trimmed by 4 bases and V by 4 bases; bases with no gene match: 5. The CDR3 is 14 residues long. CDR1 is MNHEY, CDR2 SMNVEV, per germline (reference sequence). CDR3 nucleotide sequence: TGTGCCAGCAGTTCGGACAGGGAAAGCACTGAAGCTTTCTTT. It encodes CASSSDRESTEAFF.

The CDR3 sequence: CASSLGGLAGVGETQYF. The CDR3 nucleotides are TGTGCCAGCAGCTTGGGGGGACTAGCGGGAGTCGGAGAGACCCAGTACTTC. The genes are TRBV5-6 and TRBJ2-5; the match to TRBD2 covers 14 bases. The CDR3 covers 17 residues. Germline assignment: CDR1 SGHDT and CDR2 YYEEEE. The J segment lost 4 bases and the V segment lost 0 bases, leaving 5 bases of the junction unmatched. Based on the CDR3 plus reference TRBV5-6 and TRBJ2-5, the full variable domain is DAGVTQSPTHLIKTRGQQVTLRCSPKSGHDTVSWYQQALGQGPQFIFQYYEEEERQRGNFPDRFSGHQFPNYSSELNVNALLLGDSALYLCASSLGGLAGVGETQYFGPGTRLLVL.

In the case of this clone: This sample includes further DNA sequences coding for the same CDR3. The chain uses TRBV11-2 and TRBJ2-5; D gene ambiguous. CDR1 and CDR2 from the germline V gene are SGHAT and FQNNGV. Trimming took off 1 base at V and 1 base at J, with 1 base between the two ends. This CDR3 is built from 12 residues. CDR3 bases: TGTGCCAGCAGCTTAGGCCAAGAGACCCAGTACTTC. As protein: CASSLGQETQYF.

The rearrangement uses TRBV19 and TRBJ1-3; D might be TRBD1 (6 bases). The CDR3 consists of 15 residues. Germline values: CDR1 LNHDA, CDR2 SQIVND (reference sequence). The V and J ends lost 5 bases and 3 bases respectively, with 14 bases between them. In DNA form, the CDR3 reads TGTGCCAGTAGTCTCACAGGGCCCAGTGGAAACACCATATATTTT. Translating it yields CASSLTGPSGNTIYF.

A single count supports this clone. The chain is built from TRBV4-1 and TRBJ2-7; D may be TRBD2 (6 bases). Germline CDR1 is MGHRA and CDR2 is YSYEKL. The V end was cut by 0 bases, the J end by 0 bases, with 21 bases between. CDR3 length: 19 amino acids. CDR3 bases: TGCGCCAGCAGCCAAGAGTTCGGGGACGGGGGTTTTTTCTCCTACGAGCAGTACTTC. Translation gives CASSQEFGDGGFFSYEQYF.

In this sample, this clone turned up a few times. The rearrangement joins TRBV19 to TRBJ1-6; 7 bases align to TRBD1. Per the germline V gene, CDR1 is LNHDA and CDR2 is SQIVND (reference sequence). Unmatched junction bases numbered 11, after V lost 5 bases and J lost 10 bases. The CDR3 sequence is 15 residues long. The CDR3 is CASSPWTGSGSPLHF. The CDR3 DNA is TGTGCCAGTAGTCCGTGGACAGGTTCAGGATCACCCCTCCACTTT.

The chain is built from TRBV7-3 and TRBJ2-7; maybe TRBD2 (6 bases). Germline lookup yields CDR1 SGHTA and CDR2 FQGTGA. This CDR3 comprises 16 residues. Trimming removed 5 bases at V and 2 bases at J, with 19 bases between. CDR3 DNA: TGTGCCAGCAGCCCGGGAGAGGCCCGCGGCCCCTACGAGCAGTACTTC. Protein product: CASSPGEARGPYEQYF. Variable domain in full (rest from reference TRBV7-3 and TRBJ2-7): GAGVSQTPSNKVTEKGKYVELRCDPISGHTALYWYRQSLGQGPEFLIYFQGTGAADDSGLPNDRFFAVRPEGSVSTLKIQRTERGDSAVYLCASSPGEARGPYEQYFGPGTRLTVT.

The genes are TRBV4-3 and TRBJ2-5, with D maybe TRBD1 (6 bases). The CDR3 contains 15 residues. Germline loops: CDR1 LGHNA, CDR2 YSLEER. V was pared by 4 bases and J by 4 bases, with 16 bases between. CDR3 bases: TGCGCCAGCAGCCGACTTCAGGGGAATGGAGAGACCCAGTACTTC. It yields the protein CASSRLQGNGETQYF.

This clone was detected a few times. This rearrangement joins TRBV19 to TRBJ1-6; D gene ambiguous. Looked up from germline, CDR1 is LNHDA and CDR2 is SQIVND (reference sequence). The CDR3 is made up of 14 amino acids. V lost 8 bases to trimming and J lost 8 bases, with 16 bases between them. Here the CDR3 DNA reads TGTGCCAGTCGACCTGGTTTAATCGATTCACCCCTCCACTTT. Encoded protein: CASRPGLIDSPLHF.

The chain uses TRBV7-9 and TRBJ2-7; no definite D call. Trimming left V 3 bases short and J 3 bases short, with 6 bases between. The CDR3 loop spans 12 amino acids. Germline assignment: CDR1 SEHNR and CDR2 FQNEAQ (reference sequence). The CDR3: CASSFVHYEQYF. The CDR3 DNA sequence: TGTGCCAGCAGCTTTGTTCACTACGAGCAGTACTTC.

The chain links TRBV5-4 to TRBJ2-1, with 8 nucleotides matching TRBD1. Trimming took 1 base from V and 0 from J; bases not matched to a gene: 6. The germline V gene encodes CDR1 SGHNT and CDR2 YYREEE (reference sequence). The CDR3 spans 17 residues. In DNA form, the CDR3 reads TGTGCCAGCAGCTTGCGGACAGGGAAAGGCTCCTACAATGAGCAGTTCTTC. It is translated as CASSLRTGKGSYNEQFF.

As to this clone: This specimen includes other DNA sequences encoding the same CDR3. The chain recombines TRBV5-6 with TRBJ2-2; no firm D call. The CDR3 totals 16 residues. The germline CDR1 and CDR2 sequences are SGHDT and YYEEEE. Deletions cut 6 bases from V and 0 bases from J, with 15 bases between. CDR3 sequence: CASTEVSGANTGELFF. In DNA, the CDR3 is TGTGCCAGCACTGAGGTGAGTGGAGCGAACACCGGGGAGCTGTTTTTT.

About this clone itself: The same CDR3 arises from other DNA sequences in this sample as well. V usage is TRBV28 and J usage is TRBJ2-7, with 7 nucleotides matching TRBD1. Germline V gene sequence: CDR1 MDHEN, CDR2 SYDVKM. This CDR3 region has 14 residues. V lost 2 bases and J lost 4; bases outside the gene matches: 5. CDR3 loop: CASSLGTGEYEQYF. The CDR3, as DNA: TGTGCCAGCAGTTTAGGCACAGGGGAGTACGAGCAGTACTTC.

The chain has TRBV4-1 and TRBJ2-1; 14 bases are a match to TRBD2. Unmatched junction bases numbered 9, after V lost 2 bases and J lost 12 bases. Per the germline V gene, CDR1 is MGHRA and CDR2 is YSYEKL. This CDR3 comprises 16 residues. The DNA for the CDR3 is TGCGCCAGCAGCCAAATCGGGACTAGCGGGAGAATCGTGCAGTTCTTC. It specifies CASSQIGTSGRIVQFF.

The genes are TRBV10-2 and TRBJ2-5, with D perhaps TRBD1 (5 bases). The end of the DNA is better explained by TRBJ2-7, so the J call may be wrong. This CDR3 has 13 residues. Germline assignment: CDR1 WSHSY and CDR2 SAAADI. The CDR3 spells CASSERGWGEQYF. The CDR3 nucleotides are TGCGCCAGCAGTGAAAGGGGATGGGGCGAGCAGTACTTC.

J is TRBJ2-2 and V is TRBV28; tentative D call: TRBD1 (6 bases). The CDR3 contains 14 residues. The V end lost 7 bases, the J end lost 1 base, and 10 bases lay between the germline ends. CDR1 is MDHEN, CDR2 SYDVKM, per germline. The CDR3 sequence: CASIGGLNTGELFF. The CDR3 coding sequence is TGTGCCAGCATAGGGGGTTTGAACACCGGGGAGCTGTTTTTT.

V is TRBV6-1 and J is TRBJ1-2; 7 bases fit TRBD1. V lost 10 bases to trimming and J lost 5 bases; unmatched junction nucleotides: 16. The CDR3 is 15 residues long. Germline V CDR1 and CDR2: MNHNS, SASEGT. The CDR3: CATTATDRVRYGYTF. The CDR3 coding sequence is TGTGCCACCACGGCGACCGACAGGGTGAGGTATGGCTACACCTTC.

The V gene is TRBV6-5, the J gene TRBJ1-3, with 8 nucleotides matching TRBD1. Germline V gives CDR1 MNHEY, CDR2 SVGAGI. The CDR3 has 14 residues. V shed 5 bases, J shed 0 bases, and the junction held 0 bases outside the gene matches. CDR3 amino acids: CASSGTGSGNTIYF. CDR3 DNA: TGTGCCAGCAGTGGGACAGGCTCTGGAAACACCATATATTTT.